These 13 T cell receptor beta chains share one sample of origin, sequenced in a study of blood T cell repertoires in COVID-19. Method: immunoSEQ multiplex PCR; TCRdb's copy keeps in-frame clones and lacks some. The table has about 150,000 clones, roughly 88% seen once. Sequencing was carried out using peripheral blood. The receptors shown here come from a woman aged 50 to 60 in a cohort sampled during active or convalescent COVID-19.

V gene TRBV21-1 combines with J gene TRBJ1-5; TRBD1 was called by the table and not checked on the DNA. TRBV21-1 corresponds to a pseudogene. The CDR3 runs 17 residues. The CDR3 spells CASSKGGRNYSNQPQHF. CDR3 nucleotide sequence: TGTGCCAGCAGCAAAGGGGGGCGGAACTATAGCAATCAGCCCCAGCATTTT.

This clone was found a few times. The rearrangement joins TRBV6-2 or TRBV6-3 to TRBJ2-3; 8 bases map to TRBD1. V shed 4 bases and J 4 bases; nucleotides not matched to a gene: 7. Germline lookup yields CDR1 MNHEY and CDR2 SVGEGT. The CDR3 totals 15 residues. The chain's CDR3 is CASSLGRGLADTQYF. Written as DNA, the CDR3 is TGTGCCAGCAGTTTAGGCAGGGGGCTTGCAGATACGCAGTATTTT.

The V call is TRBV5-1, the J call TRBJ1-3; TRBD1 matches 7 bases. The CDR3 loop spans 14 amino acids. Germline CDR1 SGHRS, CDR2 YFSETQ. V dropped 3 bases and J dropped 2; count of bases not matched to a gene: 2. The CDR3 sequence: CASSSGTAGNTIYF. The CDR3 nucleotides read TGCGCCAGCAGCTCCGGGACAGCTGGAAACACCATATATTTT.

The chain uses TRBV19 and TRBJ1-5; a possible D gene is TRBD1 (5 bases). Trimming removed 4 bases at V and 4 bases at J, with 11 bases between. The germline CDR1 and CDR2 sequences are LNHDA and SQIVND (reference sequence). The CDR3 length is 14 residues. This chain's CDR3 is CASSNAGGNQPQHF. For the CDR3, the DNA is TGTGCCAGTAGTAATGCCGGGGGAAATCAGCCCCAGCATTTT.

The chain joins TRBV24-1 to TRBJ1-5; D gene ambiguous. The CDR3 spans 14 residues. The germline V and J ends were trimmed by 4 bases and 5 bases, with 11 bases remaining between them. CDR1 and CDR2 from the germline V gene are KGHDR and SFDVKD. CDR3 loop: CATSDTGGDQPQHF. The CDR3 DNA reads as TGTGCCACCAGTGACACGGGAGGAGATCAGCCCCAGCATTTT.

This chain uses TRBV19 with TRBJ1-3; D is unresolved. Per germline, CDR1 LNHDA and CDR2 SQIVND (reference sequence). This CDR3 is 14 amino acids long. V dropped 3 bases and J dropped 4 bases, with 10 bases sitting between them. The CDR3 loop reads CASSMRRPGNTIYF. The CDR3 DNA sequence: TGTGCCAGTAGTATGAGGCGACCCGGAAACACCATATATTTT.

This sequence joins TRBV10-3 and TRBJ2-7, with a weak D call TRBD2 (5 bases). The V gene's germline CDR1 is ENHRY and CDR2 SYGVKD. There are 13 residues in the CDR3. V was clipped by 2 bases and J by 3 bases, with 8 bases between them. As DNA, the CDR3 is TGTGCCATCAGTGAGCGGGAAGTCTACGAGCAGTACTTC. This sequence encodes CAISEREVYEQYF.

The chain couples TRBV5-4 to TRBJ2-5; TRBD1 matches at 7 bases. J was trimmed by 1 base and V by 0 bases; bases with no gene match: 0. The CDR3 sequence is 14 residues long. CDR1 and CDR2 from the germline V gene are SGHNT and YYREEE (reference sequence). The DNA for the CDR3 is TGTGCCAGCAGCTTGGGGGACAGCCAAGAGACCCAGTACTTC. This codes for CASSLGDSQETQYF.

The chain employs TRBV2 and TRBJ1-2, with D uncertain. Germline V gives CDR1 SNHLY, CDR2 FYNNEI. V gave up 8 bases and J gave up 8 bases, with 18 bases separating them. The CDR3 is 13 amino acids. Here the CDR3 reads CASSWSDRVGYTF. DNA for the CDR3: TGTGCCAGCTCATGGTCGGATCGGGTGGGCTACACCTTC.

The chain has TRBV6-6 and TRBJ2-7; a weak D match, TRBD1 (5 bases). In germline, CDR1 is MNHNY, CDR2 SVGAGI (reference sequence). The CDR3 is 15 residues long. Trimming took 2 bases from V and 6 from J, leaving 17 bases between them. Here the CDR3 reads CASSYSLQANREQYF. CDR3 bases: TGTGCCAGCAGTTACAGTTTACAGGCCAATCGCGAGCAGTACTTC.

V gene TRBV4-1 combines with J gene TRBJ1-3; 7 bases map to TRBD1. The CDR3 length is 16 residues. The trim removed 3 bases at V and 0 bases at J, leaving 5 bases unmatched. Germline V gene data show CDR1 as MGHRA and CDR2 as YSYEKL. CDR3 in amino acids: CASSQPGGYSGNTIYF. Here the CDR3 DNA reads TGCGCCAGCAGCCAGCCAGGGGGGTACTCTGGAAACACCATATATTTT.

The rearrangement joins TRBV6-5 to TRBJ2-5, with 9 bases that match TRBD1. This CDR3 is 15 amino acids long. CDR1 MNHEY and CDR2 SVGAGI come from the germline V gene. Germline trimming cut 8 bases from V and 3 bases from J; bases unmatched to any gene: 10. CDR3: CASSQMGQGKETQYF. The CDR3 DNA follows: TGTGCCAGCTCTCAGATGGGACAGGGAAAAGAGACCCAGTACTTC.

In nucleotides, the CDR3 is TGTGCCAGCAGTCTTTATCCTTCTGGAAACACCATATATTTT. Its translation: CASSLYPSGNTIYF. This chain uses TRBV27 with TRBJ1-3; no firm D call. Germline CDR1 and CDR2: MNHEY and SMNVEV (reference sequence). V dropped 5 bases and J dropped 1 base, with 9 bases sitting between them. CDR3 length: 14 residues.